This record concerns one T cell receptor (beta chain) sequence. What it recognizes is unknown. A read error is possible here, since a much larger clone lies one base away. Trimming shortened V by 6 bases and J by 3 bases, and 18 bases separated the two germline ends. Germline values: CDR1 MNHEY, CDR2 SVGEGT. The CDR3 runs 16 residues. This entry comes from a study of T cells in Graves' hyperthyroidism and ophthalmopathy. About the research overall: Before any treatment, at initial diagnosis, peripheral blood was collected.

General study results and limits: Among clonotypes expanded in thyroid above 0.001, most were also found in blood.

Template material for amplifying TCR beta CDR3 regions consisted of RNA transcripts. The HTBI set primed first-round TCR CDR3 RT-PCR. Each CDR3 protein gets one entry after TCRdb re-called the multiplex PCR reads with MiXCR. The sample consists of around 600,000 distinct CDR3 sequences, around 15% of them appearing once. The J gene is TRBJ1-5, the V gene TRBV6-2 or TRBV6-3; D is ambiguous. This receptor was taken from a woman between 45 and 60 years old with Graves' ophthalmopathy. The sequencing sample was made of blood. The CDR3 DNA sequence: TGTGCCAGCAGCTACCCCCCGAGGGTTGACAATCAGCCCCAGCATTTT. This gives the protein CASSYPPRVDNQPQHF.